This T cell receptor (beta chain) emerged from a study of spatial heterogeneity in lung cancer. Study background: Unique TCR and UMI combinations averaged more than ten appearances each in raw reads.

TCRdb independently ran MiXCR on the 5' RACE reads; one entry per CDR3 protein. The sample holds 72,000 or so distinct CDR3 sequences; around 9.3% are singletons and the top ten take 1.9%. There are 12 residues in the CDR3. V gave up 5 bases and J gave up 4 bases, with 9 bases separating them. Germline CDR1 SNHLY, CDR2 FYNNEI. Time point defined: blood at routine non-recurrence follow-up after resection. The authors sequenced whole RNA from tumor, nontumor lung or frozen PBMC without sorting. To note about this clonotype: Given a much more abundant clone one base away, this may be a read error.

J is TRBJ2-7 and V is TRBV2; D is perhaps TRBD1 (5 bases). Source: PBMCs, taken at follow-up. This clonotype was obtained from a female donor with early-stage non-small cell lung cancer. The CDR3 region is CASSFGAYEQYF. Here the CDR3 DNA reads TGTGCCAGCAGTTTTGGGGCGTACGAGCAGTACTTC.